The 17 T cell receptor beta chains given below trace back to one sample, sequenced in a study of blood T cell repertoires in COVID-19. Data came from immunoSEQ multiplex PCR; TCRdb stores just in-frame clones and leaves some out. Among 150,000 to 200,000 clones listed, 70% to 90% were seen once. Source material: peripheral blood. Receptors were obtained from a woman in her fifties or sixties with COVID-19, enrolled during active disease.

The rearrangement uses TRBV5-4 and TRBJ2-2; TRBD2 matches 11 bases. This CDR3 has 16 residues. Germline values: CDR1 SGHNT, CDR2 YYREEE (reference sequence). V shed 4 bases and J 1 base; nucleotides not matched to a gene: 3. This chain's CDR3 is CASSPTSGGNTGELFF. In DNA form, the CDR3 reads TGTGCCAGCAGCCCCACTAGCGGGGGGAACACCGGGGAGCTGTTTTTT.

The V gene is TRBV7-9, the J gene TRBJ1-2; D is possibly TRBD1 (6 bases). CDR1 is SEHNR and CDR2 is FQNEAQ in the germline V gene (reference sequence). The CDR3 spans 13 residues. V dropped 5 bases and J dropped 4 bases, with 11 bases sitting between them. CDR3 residues: CASSQDSFYGYTF. DNA for the CDR3: TGTGCCAGCAGCCAGGACAGTTTCTATGGCTACACCTTC.

V is TRBV28 and J is TRBJ2-3, with D possibly TRBD1 on 6 matching bases. This CDR3 is built from 14 residues. Trimming cost V 5 bases and J 2 bases, with 11 bases left between them. Germline V CDR1 and CDR2: MDHEN, SYDVKM. CDR3 loop: CASSPQGITDTQYF. The CDR3 DNA follows: TGTGCCAGCAGTCCACAGGGAATCACAGATACGCAGTATTTT.

The chain has TRBV29-1 and TRBJ2-1, with 9 bases identical to TRBD1. From germline, CDR1 is SQVTM and CDR2 ANQGSEA. This CDR3 has 14 amino acids. The V and J ends lost 0 bases and 5 bases, in that order; junction bases with no gene match: 2. The CDR3 region is CSVEERTGDNEQFF. In DNA, the CDR3 is TGCAGCGTTGAAGAGAGGACAGGGGACAATGAGCAGTTCTTC.

The chain uses TRBV5-1 and TRBJ1-6, with D unresolved. Trimming shortened V by 0 bases and J by 0 bases, and 7 bases separated the two germline ends. Germline CDR1 reads SGHRS; CDR2 reads YFSETQ. This CDR3 comprises 16 residues. This CDR3 reads CASSLEKSSYNSPLHF. CDR3 nucleotides: TGCGCCAGCAGCTTGGAGAAGAGCTCCTATAATTCACCCCTCCACTTT.

The genes are TRBV24-1 and TRBJ1-5, with D perhaps TRBD1 (5 bases). Trimming took 5 bases from V and 6 from J, leaving 13 bases between them. This CDR3 is built from 14 residues. The V gene's germline CDR1 is KGHDR and CDR2 SFDVKD. The CDR3 DNA follows: TGTGCCACCAGTGCCAGGGAATCGGGTCAGCCCCAGCATTTT. Translating gives CATSARESGQPQHF.

This chain uses TRBV2 with TRBJ2-1; the match to TRBD2 covers 8 bases. V was clipped by 9 bases and J by 0 bases; unmatched bases: 4. The CDR3 runs 14 residues. Per the germline V gene, CDR1 is SNHLY and CDR2 is FYNNEI. CDR3 sequence: CARGGGTSYNEQFF. The CDR3 DNA reads TGTGCCAGGGGCGGGGGGACCTCCTACAATGAGCAGTTCTTC.

This chain connects TRBV21-1 to TRBJ2-7; the table's D call of TRBD2 was not tested on the DNA. TRBV21-1 is given as a pseudogene. This CDR3 is built from 13 residues. CDR3 DNA: TGTGCCAGCAGCATCGGACTCCGTTACGAGCAGTACTTC. This encodes CASSIGLRYEQYF.

This chain links TRBV7-3 with TRBJ2-1, with 10 bases that match TRBD2. The CDR3 contains 15 residues. CDR1 is SGHTA, CDR2 FQGTGA, per germline. J lost 4 bases, V lost 2 bases, and 2 bases had no gene match. Written as DNA, the CDR3 is TGTGCCAGCAGCTTAGCTAGCGGGGGTTACAATGAGCAGTTCTTC. This codes for CASSLASGGYNEQFF.

The V and J genes are TRBV7-9 and TRBJ2-5; TRBD2 agrees at 13 bases. The CDR3 extends over 13 amino acids. V trimming: 8 bases; J trimming: 4 bases; junction bases outside the gene matches: 1. CDR1 is SEHNR and CDR2 is FQNEAQ in the germline V gene (reference sequence). The CDR3 sequence is CASRTSGGETQYF. The CDR3 region has the DNA TGTGCCAGCCGGACTAGCGGGGGAGAGACCCAGTACTTC.

The chain joins TRBV6-5 to TRBJ1-4; TRBD1 matches 7 bases. Per germline, CDR1 MNHEY and CDR2 SVGAGI. V was clipped by 4 bases and J by 0 bases; unmatched bases: 2. The CDR3 loop spans 15 amino acids. The CDR3 DNA follows: TGTGCCAGCAGTTGGGGACAGACAACTAATGAAAAACTGTTTTTT. Translated: CASSWGQTTNEKLFF.

This sequence joins TRBV15 and TRBJ2-1; D is unresolved. The CDR3 extends over 11 amino acids. CDR1 is LNHNV and CDR2 is YYDKDF in the germline V gene (reference sequence). Trimming took off 6 bases at V and 10 bases at J, with 10 bases between the two ends. CDR3 region: CATSGLWEQFF. In DNA, the CDR3 is TGTGCCACCAGTGGCCTGTGGGAGCAGTTCTTC.

For the CDR3, the DNA is TGTGCCACCAGCAGGGGACAGGTCGAGCAGTTCTTC. It translates to CATSRGQVEQFF. The chain uses TRBV15 and TRBJ2-1; 8 positions match TRBD1. The trim removed 3 bases at V and 10 bases at J, leaving 2 bases unmatched. Germline V gives CDR1 LNHNV, CDR2 YYDKDF (reference sequence). The CDR3 covers 12 residues.

V and J are TRBV30 and TRBJ2-2, with 8 bases that match TRBD1. The CDR3 covers 13 residues. In germline, CDR1 is GTSNPN, CDR2 SVGIG (reference sequence). Trimming took 4 bases from V and 7 from J; bases not matched to a gene: 5. CDR3 DNA sequence: TGTGCCTGGACAGGGGGCTGGGTCGGGGAGCTGTTTTTT. This encodes CAWTGGWVGELFF.

The chain employs TRBV29-1 and TRBJ1-3; D gene ambiguous. CDR3 length: 14 amino acids. Germline-derived CDR1 and CDR2 are SQVTM and ANQGSEA. Between the trimmed V and J ends, which lost 4 bases and 0 bases, there was a span of 10 bases. The CDR3 is CSVVGTNSGNTIYF. The CDR3 DNA follows: TGCAGCGTTGTTGGCACCAACTCTGGAAACACCATATATTTT.

The chain joins TRBV7-2 to TRBJ1-5; 8 bases fit TRBD1. Losses at the gene ends were 5 bases for V and 5 bases for J; bases not matched to a gene: 8. Per the germline V gene, CDR1 is SGHTA and CDR2 is FQGNSA. CDR3 size: 15 residues. The CDR3 spells CASSLTGGRDQPQHF. The CDR3 DNA reads TGTGCCAGCAGCCTTACAGGGGGTAGGGATCAGCCCCAGCATTTT.

The chain recombines TRBV30 with TRBJ2-1; D unclear. The V gene's germline CDR1 is GTSNPN and CDR2 SVGIG (reference sequence). Trimming took off 4 bases at V and 0 bases at J, with 13 bases between the two ends. There are 15 residues in the CDR3. The CDR3 protein is CAWKDQRSSYNEQFF. CDR3 DNA sequence: TGTGCCTGGAAGGATCAGCGTAGCTCCTACAATGAGCAGTTCTTC.